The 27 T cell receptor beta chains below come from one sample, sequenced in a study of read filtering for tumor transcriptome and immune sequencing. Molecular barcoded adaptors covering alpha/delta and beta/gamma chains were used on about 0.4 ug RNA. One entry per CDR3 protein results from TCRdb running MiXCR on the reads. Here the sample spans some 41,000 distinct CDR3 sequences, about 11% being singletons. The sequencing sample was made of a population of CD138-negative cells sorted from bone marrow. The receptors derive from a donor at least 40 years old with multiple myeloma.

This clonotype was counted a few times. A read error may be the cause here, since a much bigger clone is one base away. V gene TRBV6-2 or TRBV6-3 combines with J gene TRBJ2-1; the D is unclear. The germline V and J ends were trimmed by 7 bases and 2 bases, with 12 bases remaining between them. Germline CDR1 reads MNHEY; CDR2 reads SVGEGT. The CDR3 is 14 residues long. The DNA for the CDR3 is TGTGCCAGCAATCCGGACCCCGCCTACAATGAGCAGTTCTTC. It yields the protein CASNPDPAYNEQFF.

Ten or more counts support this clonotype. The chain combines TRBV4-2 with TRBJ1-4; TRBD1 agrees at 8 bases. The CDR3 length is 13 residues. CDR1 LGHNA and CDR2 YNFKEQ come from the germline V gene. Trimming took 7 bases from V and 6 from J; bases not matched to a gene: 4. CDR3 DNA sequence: TGTGCCAGCAACAGGGGGAAGGATGAAAAACTGTTTTTT. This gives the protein CASNRGKDEKLFF.

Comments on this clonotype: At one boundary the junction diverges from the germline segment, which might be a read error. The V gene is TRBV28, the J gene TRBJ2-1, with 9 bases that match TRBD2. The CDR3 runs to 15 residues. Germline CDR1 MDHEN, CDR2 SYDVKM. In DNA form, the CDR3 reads TGTGCCAGCAGTTTGACTAGCGGTCCCTACGATGAGCCGTTCTTC. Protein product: CASSLTSGPYDEPFF.

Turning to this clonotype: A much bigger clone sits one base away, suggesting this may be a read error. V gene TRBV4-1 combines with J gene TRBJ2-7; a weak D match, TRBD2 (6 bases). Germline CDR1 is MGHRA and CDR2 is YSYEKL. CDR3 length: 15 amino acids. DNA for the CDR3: TGCGCCAGCAGCCAAGGTGCGGGAAGCTCCTACGAGCAGTGCTTC. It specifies CASSQGAGSSYEQCF.

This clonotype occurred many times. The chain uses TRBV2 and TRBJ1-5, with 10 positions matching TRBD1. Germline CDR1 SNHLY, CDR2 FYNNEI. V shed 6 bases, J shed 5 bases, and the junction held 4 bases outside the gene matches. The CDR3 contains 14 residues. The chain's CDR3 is CASSTTGGDQPQHF. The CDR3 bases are TGTGCCAGCAGCACGACAGGGGGCGATCAGCCCCAGCATTTT. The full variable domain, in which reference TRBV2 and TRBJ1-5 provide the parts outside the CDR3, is EPEVTQTPSHQVTQMGQEVILRCVPISNHLYFYWYRQILGQKVEFLVSFYNNEISEKSEIFDDQFSVERPDGSNFTLKIRSTKLEDSAMYFCASSTTGGDQPQHFGDGTRLSIL.

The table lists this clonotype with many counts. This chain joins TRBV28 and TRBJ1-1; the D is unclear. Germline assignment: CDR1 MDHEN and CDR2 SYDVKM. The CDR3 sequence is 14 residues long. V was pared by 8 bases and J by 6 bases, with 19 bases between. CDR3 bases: TGTGCCAGCGTCCGTGCCCGGTGGACGTCTGAAGCTTTCTTT. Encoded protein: CASVRARWTSEAFF.

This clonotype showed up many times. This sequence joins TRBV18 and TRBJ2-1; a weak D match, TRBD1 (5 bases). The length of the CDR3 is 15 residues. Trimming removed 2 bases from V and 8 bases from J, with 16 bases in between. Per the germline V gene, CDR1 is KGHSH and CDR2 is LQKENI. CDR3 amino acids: CASSPYRLFGDEQFF. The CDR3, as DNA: TGTGCCAGCTCACCATACAGGTTATTTGGGGATGAGCAGTTCTTC.

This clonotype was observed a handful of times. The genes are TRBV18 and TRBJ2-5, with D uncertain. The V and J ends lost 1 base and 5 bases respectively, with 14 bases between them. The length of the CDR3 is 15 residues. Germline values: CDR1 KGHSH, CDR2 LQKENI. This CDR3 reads CASSPRQAKGETQYF. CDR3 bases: TGTGCCAGCTCACCACGGCAGGCAAAGGGCGAGACCCAGTACTTC.

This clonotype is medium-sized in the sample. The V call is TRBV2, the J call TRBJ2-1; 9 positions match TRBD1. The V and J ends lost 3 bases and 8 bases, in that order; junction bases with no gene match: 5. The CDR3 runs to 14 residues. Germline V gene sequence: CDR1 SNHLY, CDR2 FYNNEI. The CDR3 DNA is TGTGCCAGCAGTGAGGACAGGGGACGGGATGAGCAGTTCTTC. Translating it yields CASSEDRGRDEQFF.

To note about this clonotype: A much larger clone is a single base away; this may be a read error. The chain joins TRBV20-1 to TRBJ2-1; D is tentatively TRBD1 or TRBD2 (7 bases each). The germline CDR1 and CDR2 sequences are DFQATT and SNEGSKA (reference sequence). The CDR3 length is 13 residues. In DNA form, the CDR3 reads TGCAGTGCTACCGACAGGGACTACAATGGGCAGTTCTTC. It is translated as CSATDRDYNGQFF.

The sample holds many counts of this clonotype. The CDR3 coding sequence is TGTGCCAGCAGCTCGGGGACAGGGGTCGGCGGGGAGCTGTTTTTT. Encoded protein: CASSSGTGVGGELFF. The chain uses TRBV7-3 and TRBJ2-2, with 10 bases fitting TRBD1. The CDR3 loop spans 15 amino acids. Germline CDR1 and CDR2: SGHTA and FQGTGA. Losses at the gene ends were 4 bases for V and 7 bases for J; bases not matched to a gene: 6.

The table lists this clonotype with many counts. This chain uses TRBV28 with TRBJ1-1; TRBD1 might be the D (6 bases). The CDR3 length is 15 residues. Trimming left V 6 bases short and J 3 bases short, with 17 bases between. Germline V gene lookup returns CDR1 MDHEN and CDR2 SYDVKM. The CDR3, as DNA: TGTGCCAGCAGGCCTACAGGGTCGCTGCACACTGAAGCTTTCTTT. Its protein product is CASRPTGSLHTEAFF.

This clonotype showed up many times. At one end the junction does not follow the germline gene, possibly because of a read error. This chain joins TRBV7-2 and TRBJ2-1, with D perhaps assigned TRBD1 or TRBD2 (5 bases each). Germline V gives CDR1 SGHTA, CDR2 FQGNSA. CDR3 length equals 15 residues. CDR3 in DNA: TGTGCCAGTAGCTCCGCCGGGACCCGCGTCAATGAGCAGTTCTTC. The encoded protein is CASSSAGTRVNEQFF.

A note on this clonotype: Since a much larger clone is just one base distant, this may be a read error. The CDR3 coding sequence is TGCGCCAGCGGCTTCACGGATGTGTATACTGAAGCTTTCTTT. It encodes CASGFTDVYTEAFF. The rearrangement uses TRBV5-1 and TRBJ1-1; D is unclear. CDR3 length equals 14 residues. Germline V gene data show CDR1 as SGHRS and CDR2 as YFSETQ. The complete variable domain, with remaining parts taken from reference TRBV5-1 and TRBJ1-1, reads KAGVTQTPRYLIKTRGQQVTLSCSPISGHRSVSWYQQTPGQGLQFLFEYFSETQRNKGNFPGRFSGRQFSNSRSEMNVSTLELGDSALYLCASGFTDVYTEAFFGQGTRLTVV.

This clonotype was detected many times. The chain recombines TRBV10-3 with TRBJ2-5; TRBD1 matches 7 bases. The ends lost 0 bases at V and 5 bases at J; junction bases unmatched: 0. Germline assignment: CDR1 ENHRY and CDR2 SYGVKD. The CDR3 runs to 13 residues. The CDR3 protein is CAISESDRETQYF. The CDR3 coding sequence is TGTGCCATCAGTGAGTCGGACAGGGAGACCCAGTACTTC.

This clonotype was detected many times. The CDR3 spells CSVRKDKTPLNEQFF. CDR3 nucleotides: TGCAGCGTCCGAAAGGACAAGACGCCCCTCAATGAGCAGTTCTTC. The chain is built from TRBV29-1 and TRBJ2-1; D may be TRBD1 (5 bases). With 6 bases removed from V and 6 bases from J, the gap between germline ends came to 21 bases. Looked up from germline, CDR1 is SQVTM and CDR2 is ANQGSEA. The CDR3 has 15 amino acids.

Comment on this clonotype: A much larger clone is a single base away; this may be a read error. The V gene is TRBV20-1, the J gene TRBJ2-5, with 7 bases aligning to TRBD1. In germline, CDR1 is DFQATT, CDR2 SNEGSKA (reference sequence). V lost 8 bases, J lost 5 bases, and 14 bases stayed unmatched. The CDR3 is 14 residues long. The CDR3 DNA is TGCAGTTCAGAGAACAGGGGTCTCGAGGAGACCCAGTACTTC. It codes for CSSENRGLEETQYF.

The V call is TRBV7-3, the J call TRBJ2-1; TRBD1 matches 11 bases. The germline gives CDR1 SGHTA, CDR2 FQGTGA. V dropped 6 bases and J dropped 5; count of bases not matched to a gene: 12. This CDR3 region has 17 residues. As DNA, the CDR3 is TGTGCCAGCAGTCTAAGGCCAACGGGACAGGGGGACAATGAGCAGTTCTTC. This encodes CASSLRPTGQGDNEQFF. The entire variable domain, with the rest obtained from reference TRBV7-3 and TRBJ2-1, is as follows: GAGVSQTPSNKVTEKGKYVELRCDPISGHTALYWYRQSLGQGPEFLIYFQGTGAADDSGLPNDRFFAVRPEGSVSTLKIQRTERGDSAVYLCASSLRPTGQGDNEQFFGPGTRLTVL.

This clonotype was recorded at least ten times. The CDR3 spells CASSVGGIQETQYF. CDR3 nucleotides: TGCGCCAGCAGCGTGGGGGGGATCCAAGAGACCCAGTACTTC. The chain combines TRBV5-1 with TRBJ2-5; 7 nucleotides agree with TRBD2. Per germline, CDR1 SGHRS and CDR2 YFSETQ. V gave up 4 bases and J gave up 1 base; unmatched junction bases: 4. The CDR3 spans 14 residues.

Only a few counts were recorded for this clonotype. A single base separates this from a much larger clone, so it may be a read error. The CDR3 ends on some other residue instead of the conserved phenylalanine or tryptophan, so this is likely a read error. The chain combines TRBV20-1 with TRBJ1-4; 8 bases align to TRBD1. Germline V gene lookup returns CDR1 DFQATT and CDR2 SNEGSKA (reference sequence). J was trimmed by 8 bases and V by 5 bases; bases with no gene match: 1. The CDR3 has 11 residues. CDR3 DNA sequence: TGCAGTGCTTGGGACAGGGAAAAACTGTTTCTT. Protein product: CSAWDREKLFL.

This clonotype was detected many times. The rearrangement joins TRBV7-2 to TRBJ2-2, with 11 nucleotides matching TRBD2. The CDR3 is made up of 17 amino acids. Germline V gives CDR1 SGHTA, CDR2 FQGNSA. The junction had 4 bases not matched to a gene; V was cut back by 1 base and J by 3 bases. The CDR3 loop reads CASSLVASGGYTGELFF. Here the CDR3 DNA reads TGTGCCAGCAGCTTAGTCGCTAGCGGGGGGTACACCGGGGAGCTGTTTTTT.

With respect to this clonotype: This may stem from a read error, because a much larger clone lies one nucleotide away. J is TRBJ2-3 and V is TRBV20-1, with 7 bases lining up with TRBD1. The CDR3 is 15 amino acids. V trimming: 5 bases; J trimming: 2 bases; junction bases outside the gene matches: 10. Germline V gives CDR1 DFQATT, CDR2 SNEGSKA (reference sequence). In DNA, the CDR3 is TGCAGTGCTGCAGACCAGGGGGTAACCACAGATACGCAGTATTTT. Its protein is CSAADQGVTTDTQYF.

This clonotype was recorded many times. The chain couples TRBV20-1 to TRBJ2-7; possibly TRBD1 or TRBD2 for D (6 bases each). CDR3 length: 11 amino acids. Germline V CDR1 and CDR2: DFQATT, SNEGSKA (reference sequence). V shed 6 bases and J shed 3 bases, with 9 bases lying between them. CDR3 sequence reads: CSAGGHYEQYF. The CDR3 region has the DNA TGCAGTGCCGGGGGCCACTACGAGCAGTACTTC.

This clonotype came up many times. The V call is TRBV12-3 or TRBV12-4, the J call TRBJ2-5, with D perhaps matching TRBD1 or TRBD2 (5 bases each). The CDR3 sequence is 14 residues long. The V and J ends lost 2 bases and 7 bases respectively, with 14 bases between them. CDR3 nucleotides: TGTGCCAGCAGTTTAACAGGACCAGAGGGGACCCAGTACTTC. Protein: CASSLTGPEGTQYF.

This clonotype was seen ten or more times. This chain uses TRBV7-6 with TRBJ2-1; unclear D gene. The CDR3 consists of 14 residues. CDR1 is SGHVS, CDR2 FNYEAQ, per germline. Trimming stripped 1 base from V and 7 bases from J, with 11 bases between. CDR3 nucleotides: TGTGCCAGCAGCTTAGAAGTACAGTTTAATGAGCAGTTCTTC. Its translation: CASSLEVQFNEQFF.

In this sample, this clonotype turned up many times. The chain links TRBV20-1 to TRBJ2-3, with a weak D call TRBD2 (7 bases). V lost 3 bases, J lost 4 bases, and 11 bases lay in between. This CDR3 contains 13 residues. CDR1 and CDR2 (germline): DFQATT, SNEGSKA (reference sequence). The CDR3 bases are TGCAGTGCTAGTCCGGGGGGCGCAGATACGCAGTATTTT. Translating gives CSASPGGADTQYF.

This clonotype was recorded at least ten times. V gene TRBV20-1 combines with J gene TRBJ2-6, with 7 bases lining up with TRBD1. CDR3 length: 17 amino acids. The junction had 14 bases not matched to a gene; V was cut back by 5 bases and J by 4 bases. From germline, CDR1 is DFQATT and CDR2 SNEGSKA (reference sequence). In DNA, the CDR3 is TGCAGTGCTCCCTCGACAGGGAACCGGGGAGGGGCCAACGTCCTGACTTTC. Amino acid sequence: CSAPSTGNRGGANVLTF.